The 3 T cell receptor beta chains below were found in one sample sequenced in a study of T cell responses to AZD1222 COVID-19 vaccine. Libraries were prepared by immunoSEQ multiplex PCR; TCRdb keeps only in-frame clonotypes and omits some of them. This sample has 90,000 to 130,000 clones, with roughly 90% found just once. The sequences come from peripheral blood, collected 28 days after the second AZD1222 dose. Receptor source: an adult who received the AZD1222 COVID-19 vaccine.

The gene calls are TRBV9 and TRBJ1-4; 7 positions agree with TRBD1. The V gene's germline CDR1 is SGDLS and CDR2 YYNGEE. The CDR3 is 15 amino acids. V lost 2 bases and J lost 5; bases outside the gene matches: 6. In DNA form, the CDR3 reads TGTGCCAGCAGCGTGGTGGGACAGCAAAATGAAAAACTGTTTTTT. This encodes CASSVVGQQNEKLFF.

The chain is built from TRBV18 and TRBJ2-5; 9 bases line up with TRBD1. Germline V lookup: CDR1 KGHSH, CDR2 LQKENI. This CDR3 spans 16 amino acids. Unmatched junction bases numbered 9, after V lost 5 bases and J lost 2 bases. For the CDR3, the DNA is TGTGCCAGCTCATCAGCAGGACAGGGGTATCAAGAGACCCAGTACTTC. Translating it yields CASSSAGQGYQETQYF.

V is TRBV10-3 and J is TRBJ1-6; 9 bases align to TRBD1. Losses at the gene ends were 4 bases for V and 10 bases for J; bases not matched to a gene: 5. Germline V gene sequence: CDR1 ENHRY, CDR2 SYGVKD. The CDR3 contains 14 residues. CDR3 loop: CAISGGQGGSPLHF. CDR3 DNA sequence: TGTGCCATCAGTGGGGGACAGGGAGGATCACCCCTCCACTTT.